The text below deals with one TCR beta chain. Cohort assignment relied on participant-reported clinical history. This sample stems from a study of blood T cell repertoires in COVID-19. Study background: The United States, Italy and Spain were the sources of the acute and convalescent COVID-19 samples. The cDNA or gDNA used as material had been derived from T cells, B-cell-depleted T cells, or PBMCs.

Per the study methods: Scientists estimated how many nucleated cells there were by amplifying reference gene primers. The assay was immunoSEQ multiplex PCR, and TCRdb's table has in-frame clones only and misses some. V, J and clone size reflect that table, while D and trimming were determined from the DNA. The table shows around 200,000 clones, with more than 80% occurring only once. CDR3 length: 16 amino acids. Germline V gives CDR1 SNHLY, CDR2 FYNNEI. The V gene end was trimmed by 5 bases and the J gene end by 2 bases; junction bases not matched to a gene: 6. This TCR derives from a man aged 35 to 55 who had recovered from COVID-19. The chain recombines TRBV2 with TRBJ2-5; 12 nucleotides match TRBD1. Sequencing used PBMCs or T cells enriched from blood (not recorded which). The CDR3 nucleotides read TGTGCCAGCAGTTCGTCGGGACAGGGGGCGCAAGAGACCCAGTACTTC. It translates to CASSSSGQGAQETQYF.